The 15 T cell receptor beta chains given below trace back to one sample, sequenced in a study of early T cells in non-severe SARS-CoV-2 infection. Via MiXCR, TCRdb re-called the 5' RACE reads, giving one row per CDR3 protein. The sample includes more than 20,000 distinct CDR3 sequences, 4.2% of them seen just once. Sequencing input: whole blood. These receptors came from an adult who was a healthcare worker with PCR-confirmed SARS-CoV-2 infection or an uninfected control (not recorded which).

This clonotype has only a few counts. CDR3 in amino acids: CASSLTGRETQYF. CDR3 bases: TGTGCCAGCAGTTTGACAGGGAGAGAGACCCAGTACTTC. This chain connects TRBV12-3 or TRBV12-4 to TRBJ2-5; 7 bases match TRBD1. The trim removed 3 bases at V and 4 bases at J, leaving 2 bases unmatched. The CDR3 contains 13 residues.

This clonotype occurred many times. The V gene is TRBV7-2, the J gene TRBJ2-1; TRBD2 is a possible D gene (5 bases). Trimming removed 3 bases from V and 4 bases from J, with 10 bases in between. The CDR3 consists of 14 residues. Germline V gives CDR1 SGHTA, CDR2 FQGNSA. CDR3 loop: CASSFPGGYNEQFF. As DNA, the CDR3 is TGTGCCAGCAGCTTCCCCGGAGGTTACAATGAGCAGTTCTTC.

The table lists this clonotype with many counts. V and J are TRBV6-9 and TRBJ2-1, with TRBD2 identical over 11 bases. From germline, CDR1 is MNHGY and CDR2 SVAAGI. The CDR3 runs 20 residues. The V gene end was trimmed by 6 bases and the J gene end by 0 bases; junction bases not matched to a gene: 16. The DNA for the CDR3 is TGTGCCAGCAGGCCGAGACGGACTAGCGGGTACCTAGACTCCTACAATGAGCAGTTCTTC. Translation gives CASRPRRTSGYLDSYNEQFF.

This clonotype was counted ten times or more. The rearrangement joins TRBV6-5 to TRBJ2-3; D not certain. CDR3 length equals 13 residues. Germline V gives CDR1 MNHEY, CDR2 SVGAGI. V shed 6 bases and J shed 6 bases, with 13 bases lying between them. The CDR3 reads CASRILTGDTQYF. The CDR3 DNA is TGTGCCAGCAGAATCCTTACTGGGGATACGCAGTATTTT.

The gene calls are TRBV19 and TRBJ1-1; 7 positions match TRBD1. The J segment lost 7 bases and the V segment lost 10 bases, leaving 12 bases of the junction unmatched. The CDR3 consists of 13 residues. The germline V gene has CDR1 LNHDA and CDR2 SQIVND (reference sequence). The CDR3 region is CATAPGAGGEAFF. The CDR3 nucleotides are TGTGCCACCGCCCCCGGCGCAGGGGGTGAAGCTTTCTTT.

This clonotype was seen at least ten times. The chain has TRBV20-1 and TRBJ2-7, with 8 bases that match TRBD1. Germline values: CDR1 DFQATT, CDR2 SNEGSKA (reference sequence). The CDR3 is made up of 14 amino acids. Losses at the gene ends were 4 bases for V and 6 bases for J; bases not matched to a gene: 11. CDR3 sequence reads: CSAKRVQGAVEQYF. The CDR3 DNA is TGCAGTGCTAAGAGGGTTCAGGGGGCAGTCGAGCAGTACTTC.

This clonotype was recorded many times. The chain couples TRBV28 to TRBJ2-7; tentatively, D is TRBD2 (6 bases). Trimming removed 7 bases at V and 2 bases at J, with 15 bases between. Germline loops: CDR1 MDHEN, CDR2 SYDVKM. There are 14 residues in the CDR3. The CDR3 coding sequence is TGTGCCAGCACCCCAAACGGGAGTCCCTACGAGCAGTACTTC. Its translation: CASTPNGSPYEQYF.

This chain joins TRBV5-1 and TRBJ2-7; TRBD1 might be the D (6 bases). V was trimmed by 7 bases and J by 5 bases, leaving 19 bases between them. This CDR3 comprises 14 residues. Germline assignment: CDR1 SGHRS and CDR2 YFSETQ. DNA of the CDR3: TGCGCCAGCCGATTCGGTACAGGGACCCACGAGCAGTACTTC. Translating gives CASRFGTGTHEQYF.

The table lists this clonotype with many counts. This chain links TRBV28 with TRBJ2-7; D is tentatively TRBD1 or TRBD2 (6 bases each). The V gene's germline CDR1 is MDHEN and CDR2 SYDVKM. This CDR3 region has 15 residues. The V gene lost 6 bases and the J gene lost 1 base, with 16 bases spanning the gap. The CDR3, as DNA: TGTGCCAGCAGGTCGGGGGCAGCGGATTCCTACGAGCAGTACTTC. Translated: CASRSGAADSYEQYF.

In its sample, this clonotype was seen many times. This chain links TRBV27 with TRBJ1-2; a possible D gene is TRBD1 (6 bases). CDR3 length: 14 residues. V shed 6 bases and J shed 6 bases, with 17 bases lying between them. Germline assignment: CDR1 MNHEY and CDR2 SMNVEV (reference sequence). CDR3 amino acids: CASSRQGGGDGYTF. CDR3 DNA sequence: TGTGCCAGCAGCCGCCAGGGAGGGGGGGATGGCTACACCTTC.

By share, this clonotype counts as medium-sized (0.01 to 0.1%). The genes are TRBV7-2 and TRBJ2-3; TRBD2 matches 10 bases. The length of the CDR3 is 14 residues. V shed 2 bases and J 5 bases; nucleotides not matched to a gene: 1. Germline V CDR1 and CDR2: SGHTA, FQGNSA. The CDR3, as DNA: TGTGCCAGCAGCTTAAGCGGGAGGGTAGATACGCAGTATTTT. Translation: CASSLSGRVDTQYF.

Turning to this clonotype: This may come from a read error, since a much larger clone is one base off. J is TRBJ2-1 and V is TRBV5-1; 8 bases are a match to TRBD1. Germline V gene data show CDR1 as SGHRS and CDR2 as YFSETQ. The CDR3 is 15 residues long. Germline trimming cut 2 bases from V and 9 bases from J; bases unmatched to any gene: 10. The CDR3 protein is CASSLTRGPNIEQFF. CDR3 coding DNA: TGCGCCAGCAGCTTAACCAGGGGGCCTAACATTGAGCAGTTCTTC.

This chain connects TRBV20-1 to TRBJ2-3; TRBD2 matches 11 bases. The CDR3 is made up of 16 amino acids. V shed 0 bases and J 4 bases; nucleotides not matched to a gene: 6. Germline V gives CDR1 DFQATT, CDR2 SNEGSKA (reference sequence). In DNA, the CDR3 is TGCAGTGCTAGAGATGAACTAGCGGGAGATGCAGATACGCAGTATTTT. It encodes CSARDELAGDADTQYF.

This clonotype was seen a handful of times. The V gene is TRBV3-1, the J gene TRBJ2-7; 7 bases are a match to TRBD2. Germline V gene lookup returns CDR1 LGHDT and CDR2 YNNKEL (reference sequence). This CDR3 is 15 amino acids long. V trimming: 4 bases; J trimming: 1 base; junction bases outside the gene matches: 7. The CDR3 sequence: CASSPLVAGSYEQYF. The DNA of the CDR3 is TGTGCCAGCAGCCCCCTGGTAGCGGGTTCCTACGAGCAGTACTTC.

Only a few counts were recorded for this clonotype. The chain uses TRBV18 and TRBJ2-5; D is uncertain. The germline V gene encodes CDR1 KGHSH and CDR2 LQKENI. The V end was cut by 5 bases, the J end by 1 base, with 11 bases between. There are 14 residues in the CDR3. The CDR3 reads CASSVTAGQETQYF. For the CDR3, the DNA is TGTGCCAGCTCAGTAACGGCAGGCCAAGAGACCCAGTACTTC.